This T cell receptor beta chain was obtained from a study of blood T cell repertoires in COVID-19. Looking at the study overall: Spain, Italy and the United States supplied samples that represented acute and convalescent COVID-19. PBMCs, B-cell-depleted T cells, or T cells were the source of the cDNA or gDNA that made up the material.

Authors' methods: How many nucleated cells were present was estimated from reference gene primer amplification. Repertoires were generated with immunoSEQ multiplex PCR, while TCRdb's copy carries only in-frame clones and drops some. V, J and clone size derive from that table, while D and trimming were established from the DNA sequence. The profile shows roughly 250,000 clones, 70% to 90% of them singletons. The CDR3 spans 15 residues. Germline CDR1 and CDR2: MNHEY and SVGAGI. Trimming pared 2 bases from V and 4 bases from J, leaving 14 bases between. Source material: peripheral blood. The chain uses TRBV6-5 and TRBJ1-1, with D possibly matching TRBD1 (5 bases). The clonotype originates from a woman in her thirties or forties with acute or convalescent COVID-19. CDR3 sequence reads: CASSYRPQGSTEAFF. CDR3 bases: TGTGCCAGCAGTTACAGGCCCCAGGGCAGCACTGAAGCTTTCTTT.